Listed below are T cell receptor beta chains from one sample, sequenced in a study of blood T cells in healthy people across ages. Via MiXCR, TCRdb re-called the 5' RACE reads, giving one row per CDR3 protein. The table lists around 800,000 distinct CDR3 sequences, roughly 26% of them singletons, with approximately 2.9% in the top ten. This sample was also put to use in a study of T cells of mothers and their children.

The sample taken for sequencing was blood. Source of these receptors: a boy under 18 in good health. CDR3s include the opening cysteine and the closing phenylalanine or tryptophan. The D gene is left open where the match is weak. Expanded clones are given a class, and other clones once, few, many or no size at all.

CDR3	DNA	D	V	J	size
CASSRGTQGWETQYF	TGTGCCAGCAGCAGAGGGACTCAAGGTTGGGAGACCCAGTACTTC	.	TRBV5-6	TRBJ2-5	.
CASSIGPPSSGAQETQYF	TGTGCCAGTAGTATAGGCCCCCCTAGTAGCGGCGCGCAAGAGACCCAGTACTTC	.	TRBV19	TRBJ2-5	.
CASSVLSGAGNTGELFF	TGTGCCAGCAGCGTTTTGTCGGGGGCGGGTAACACCGGGGAGCTGTTTTTT	.	TRBV9	TRBJ2-2	few
CASSCWTAENYGYTF	TGCGCCAGCAGCTGCTGGACAGCCGAAAACTATGGCTACACCTTC	.	TRBV5-1	TRBJ1-2	.
CASSLLGRVPKTYNEQFF	TGTGCCAGCAGCTTATTAGGCAGGGTACCTAAAACCTACAATGAGCAGTTCTTC	.	TRBV7-9	TRBJ2-1	.
CASSVVGDGELFF	TGTGCCAGCAGCGTAGTGGGGGACGGGGAGCTGTTTTTT	.	TRBV9	TRBJ2-2	.
CASSNYGDTQYF	TGTGCCAGCAGCAATTACGGGGATACGCAGTATTTT	.	TRBV3-1	TRBJ2-3	few
CASSGGGRYFRETQYF	TGTGCCAGCAGTGGTGGTGGACGGTACTTTCGAGAGACCCAGTACTTC	.	TRBV6-1	TRBJ2-5	.
CASSFGQGNSYEQYF	TGTGCCAGCAGTTTCGGCCAGGGGAACTCCTACGAGCAGTACTTC	.	TRBV12-3/TRBV12-4	TRBJ2-7	many
CASSAGLQATQETQYF	TGTGCCAGCAGCGCCGGCCTACAGGCGACCCAAGAGACCCAGTACTTC	.	TRBV9	TRBJ2-5	.
CSAHGEADEQYF	TGCAGTGCTCACGGGGAAGCTGACGAGCAGTACTTC	.	TRBV20-1	TRBJ2-7	.
CVSSSLSGANVLTF	TGTGTCAGCAGTAGTCTCTCTGGGGCCAACGTCCTGACTTTC	.	TRBV12-3/TRBV12-4	TRBJ2-6	.
CASRNERTALGNYGYTF	TGTGCCAGCAGAAACGAACGGACTGCGCTAGGGAACTATGGCTACACCTTC	.	TRBV2	TRBJ1-2	.
CSVRMRGAGNEQFF	TGCAGCGTTCGTATGCGGGGGGCGGGCAATGAGCAGTTCTTC	TRBD2	TRBV29-1	TRBJ2-1	few
CSAGLAGRQEAQYF	TGCAGTGCCGGACTAGCGGGGAGGCAAGAGGCCCAGTACTTC	TRBD2	TRBV20-1	TRBJ2-5	.
CASSLVGGGPDEQYF	TGTGCCAGCAGCTTAGTTGGGGGGGGCCCCGACGAGCAGTACTTC	.	TRBV13	TRBJ2-7	.
CASSQGGIAKNIQYF	TGTGCCAGCAGCCAAGGGGGTATAGCCAAAAACATTCAGTACTTC	.	TRBV14	TRBJ2-4	few
CAISDSGGVQETQYF	TGTGCCATCAGTGACAGCGGGGGGGTGCAAGAGACCCAGTACTTC	TRBD2	TRBV10-3	TRBJ2-5	.
CSSWGPRSYNEQFF	TGCAGTTCTTGGGGGCCCCGCTCCTACAATGAGCAGTTCTTC	.	TRBV20-1	TRBJ2-1	.
CAISESSAIQETQYF	TGTGCCATCAGTGAGTCGAGTGCGATCCAAGAGACCCAGTACTTC	.	TRBV10-3	TRBJ2-5	.
CASSLLPGLAGISTDTQYF	TGTGCCAGCAGTTTACTTCCGGGACTAGCGGGTATCAGCACAGATACGCAGTATTTT	TRBD2	TRBV27	TRBJ2-3	.
CASSLAGYQYNEQFF	TGCGCCAGCAGCTTGGCGGGATACCAATACAATGAGCAGTTCTTC	.	TRBV5-1	TRBJ2-1	.
CASSLTAGGPKYNEQFF	TGCGCCAGCAGCTTGACAGCGGGGGGGCCAAAGTACAATGAGCAGTTCTTC	TRBD2	TRBV5-1	TRBJ2-1	few
CASSLTSGHYEQYF	TGTGCCAGCAGCTTAACTTCGGGGCACTACGAGCAGTACTTC	.	TRBV7-2	TRBJ2-7	few
CATSRERIGGYTF	TGTGCCACCAGCAGAGAAAGGATTGGAGGCTACACCTTC	.	TRBV15	TRBJ1-2	few
CASSLDRVGTDTEYF	TGTGCCAGCAGTTTAGACAGGGTGGGCACAGATACGGAATATTTT	.	TRBV12-3/TRBV12-4	TRBJ2-3	.
CASTSPPREQYF	TGTGCCAGCACCTCACCTCCTCGCGAGCAGTACTTC	.	TRBV12-3/TRBV12-4	TRBJ2-7	few
CASSQALTGKNEKLFF	TGTGCCAGCAGCCAAGCCTTGACAGGGAAAAATGAAAAACTGTTTTTT	TRBD1	TRBV3-1	TRBJ1-4	.
CSALRGQGNPGELFF	TGCAGCGCTCTACGGGGGCAGGGGAACCCCGGGGAGCTGTTTTTT	.	TRBV29-1	TRBJ2-2	few
CAISESRLVVENYGYTF	TGTGCCATCAGTGAGTCGAGGTTGGTCGTAGAGAACTATGGCTACACCTTC	.	TRBV10-3	TRBJ1-2	.
CASSSRRGPSGDTQYF	TGTGCCAGCAGCTCACGCAGGGGTCCCTCTGGGGATACGCAGTATTTT	.	TRBV7-9	TRBJ2-3	few
CASSLFYSLNTEVFF	TGTGCCAGCAGCTTGTTCTACAGCCTGAACACTGAAGTTTTCTTT	.	TRBV5-5	TRBJ1-1	few
CSARRVSGYSPLHF	TGCAGTGCTAGACGGGTCTCCGGATACTCACCCCTCCACTTT	.	TRBV20-1	TRBJ1-6	.
CASCKGSSYNEQFF	TGTGCCAGTTGCAAGGGTAGCTCCTACAATGAGCAGTTCTTC	.	TRBV2	TRBJ2-1	.
CASSELGRQETQYF	TGTGCCAGCAGTGAACTTGGCAGACAAGAGACCCAGTACTTC	.	TRBV2	TRBJ2-5	.
CAISDGDRGAEDYGYTF	TGTGCCATCAGTGATGGAGACAGGGGGGCTGAGGACTATGGCTACACCTTC	TRBD1	TRBV10-3	TRBJ1-2	.
CSVSGPRVSDGYTF	TGCAGCGTAAGCGGCCCCCGTGTATCCGATGGCTACACCTTC	.	TRBV29-1	TRBJ1-2	many
CASGPLPREKLFF	TGTGCCAGCGGCCCGCTCCCTCGGGAAAAACTGTTTTTT	.	TRBV28	TRBJ1-4	.
CASSLRGGFYEQYF	TGCGCCAGCAGCCTCAGGGGAGGTTTCTACGAGCAGTACTTC	.	TRBV5-1	TRBJ2-7	.
CAWSVRLAGAANEQFF	TGTGCCTGGAGTGTTCGACTAGCGGGGGCCGCGAATGAGCAGTTCTTC	TRBD2	TRBV30	TRBJ2-1	few
CASSPGQVLNTEAFF	TGTGCCAGCAGTCCCGGACAGGTGCTGAACACTGAAGCTTTCTTT	TRBD1	TRBV12-3/TRBV12-4	TRBJ1-1	.
CSAEKIGRNGYTF	TGCAGTGCCGAGAAGATTGGAAGGAATGGCTACACCTTC	.	TRBV20-1	TRBJ1-2	.
CASSFGQGAQNEQFF	TGTGCCAGCAGTTTCGGACAGGGGGCGCAAAATGAGCAGTTCTTC	TRBD1	TRBV7-9	TRBJ2-1	few
CASSPYVRRGYGYTF	TGTGCCAGCAGTCCTTATGTACGGCGCGGCTATGGCTACACCTTC	.	TRBV28	TRBJ1-2	few
CASSLGLGGGQETQYF	TGCGCCAGCAGCTTGGGACTGGGAGGGGGCCAAGAGACCCAGTACTTC	.	TRBV5-1	TRBJ2-5	.
CASSLGGGNQETQYF	TGTGCCAGCAGCTTAGGGGGGGGTAACCAAGAGACCCAGTACTTC	TRBD2	TRBV7-6	TRBJ2-5	few
CASSSTSTSETQYF	TGCGCCAGCAGCTCCACTAGTACGTCGGAGACCCAGTACTTC	.	TRBV5-1	TRBJ2-5	.
CASSPTGTGQDEKLFF	TGTGCCAGCAGCCCGACCGGGACAGGGCAAGATGAAAAACTGTTTTTT	TRBD1	TRBV7-9	TRBJ1-4	.
CASSKSGGTPDTQYF	TGCGCCAGCAGTAAGAGCGGGGGGACCCCAGATACGCAGTATTTT	TRBD2	TRBV10-1	TRBJ2-3	.
CASSEGAGLGETQYF	TGTGCCAGCAGTGAAGGGGCAGGGTTGGGAGAGACCCAGTACTTC	.	TRBV2	TRBJ2-5	.
CSAGGGYTF	TGCAGCGCTGGGGGTGGCTACACCTTC	.	TRBV29-1	TRBJ1-2	.
CSVVPSQETQYF	TGCAGCGTTGTCCCCAGCCAAGAGACCCAGTACTTC	.	TRBV29-1	TRBJ2-5	.
CASSYGGGRDEKLFF	TGTGCCAGCAGTTACGGGGGGGGCAGGGATGAAAAACTGTTTTTT	.	TRBV6-6	TRBJ1-4	.
CAIRGTGGDLGSEQYF	TGTGCCATCAGGGGGACAGGGGGCGACTTAGGCTCCGAGCAGTACTTC	TRBD1	TRBV10-3	TRBJ2-7	.
CASRPGNRPATNEKLFF	TGTGCCAGCCGCCCGGGGAACAGGCCAGCAACTAATGAAAAACTGTTTTTT	.	TRBV3-1	TRBJ1-4	.